A single sample is the source of the 19 T cell receptor beta chains below, sequenced in a study of cytomegalovirus exposure and HLA in healthy donors. Sequenced by immunoSEQ multiplex PCR; TCRdb stores in-frame clones only, minus some. The sample includes 200,000 to 250,000 clones, over 70% of them seen just once. The sequencing input was PBMCs. The receptors originated from a woman younger than 45 in good health and CMV-seropositive.

This clone came up once. This chain joins TRBV4-3 and TRBJ1-2; 7 bases align to TRBD1. Germline CDR1 LGHNA, CDR2 YSLEER. The CDR3 runs 15 residues. The V gene end was trimmed by 0 bases and the J gene end by 7 bases; junction bases not matched to a gene: 8. CDR3 bases: TGCGCCAGCAGCCAAGAAGGACAGGTTTTACCTGGCTACACCTTC. Its protein is CASSQEGQVLPGYTF.

The chain uses TRBV27 and TRBJ2-7, with D tentatively TRBD1 or TRBD2 (5 bases each). The CDR3 is 13 amino acids. Trimming took off 3 bases at V and 5 bases at J, with 11 bases between the two ends. Germline CDR1 and CDR2: MNHEY and SMNVEV (reference sequence). CDR3 loop: CASSLGVRDEQYF. Here the CDR3 DNA reads TGTGCCAGCAGTTTGGGGGTTCGCGACGAGCAGTACTTC.

V and J are TRBV27 and TRBJ2-3; 9 bases match TRBD1. CDR1 and CDR2 from the germline V gene are MNHEY and SMNVEV (reference sequence). Trimming removed 6 bases from V and 4 bases from J; junction bases left unmatched: 5. CDR3 length: 14 amino acids. In DNA form, the CDR3 reads TGTGCCAGCAGCCACAGGGGGCCTTCAGATACGCAGTATTTT. This sequence encodes CASSHRGPSDTQYF.

The genes are TRBV28 and TRBJ1-2; 9 positions agree with TRBD1. This CDR3 comprises 15 residues. Germline values: CDR1 MDHEN, CDR2 SYDVKM. J gave up 4 bases and V 3 bases, and 6 bases lay outside the gene matches. The CDR3 is CASSFVRDRVYGYTF. In DNA form, the CDR3 reads TGTGCCAGCAGTTTCGTAAGGGACAGGGTCTATGGCTACACCTTC.

V usage is TRBV10-3 and J usage is TRBJ2-7; maybe TRBD2 (5 bases). The CDR3 is 14 residues long. V dropped 5 bases and J dropped 7 bases, with 18 bases sitting between them. Germline assignment: CDR1 ENHRY and CDR2 SYGVKD. CDR3 sequence: CAISPTVSREEQYF. The DNA for the CDR3 is TGTGCCATCAGTCCAACGGTCTCGAGGGAGGAGCAGTACTTC.

The chain carries TRBV5-6 and TRBJ2-1; a weak D match, TRBD1 (5 bases). Germline CDR1 reads SGHDT; CDR2 reads YYEEEE. V was cut by 2 bases and J by 9 bases, with 6 bases left in between. CDR3 length equals 11 residues. CDR3 bases: TGTGCCAGCAGCTTCCAGGGTGAGCAGTTCTTC. Its protein product is CASSFQGEQFF.

The V gene is TRBV18, the J gene TRBJ2-1; D is unresolved. V was clipped by 3 bases and J by 8 bases, with 14 bases between them. CDR3 length equals 14 residues. CDR1 KGHSH and CDR2 LQKENI come from the germline V gene. CDR3 region: CASSPSRAKDEQFF. In DNA form, the CDR3 reads TGTGCCAGCTCACCGTCCCGGGCGAAGGATGAGCAGTTCTTC.

The table lists this clone with a few counts. The V gene is TRBV6-6, the J gene TRBJ1-1, with TRBD1 matching over 7 bases. Losses at the gene ends were 5 bases for V and 1 base for J; bases not matched to a gene: 7. CDR1 is MNHNY, CDR2 SVGAGI, per germline (reference sequence). This CDR3 contains 15 residues. The CDR3 DNA reads TGTGCCAGCAGTCCACGGACAGGTGCGAACACTGAAGCTTTCTTT. It specifies CASSPRTGANTEAFF.

J is TRBJ2-1 and V is TRBV7-2; 12 bases agree with TRBD2. From germline, CDR1 is SGHTA and CDR2 FQGNSA. CDR3 size: 16 residues. V shed 1 base, J shed 5 bases, and the junction held 3 bases outside the gene matches. CDR3 amino acids: CASSLEGTSGHNEQFF. In DNA form, the CDR3 reads TGTGCCAGCAGCTTAGAAGGGACTAGCGGGCACAATGAGCAGTTCTTC. The variable domain in full, completed from reference TRBV7-2 and TRBJ2-1, reads GAGVSQSPSNKVTEKGKDVELRCDPISGHTALYWYRQSLGQGLEFLIYFQGNSAPDKSGLPSDRFSAERTGGSVSTLTIQRTQQEDSAVYLCASSLEGTSGHNEQFFGPGTRLTVL.

This chain links TRBV28 with TRBJ2-7; 7 nucleotides match TRBD2. V lost 4 bases and J lost 0; bases outside the gene matches: 0. This CDR3 comprises 13 residues. Germline CDR1 is MDHEN and CDR2 is SYDVKM. CDR3 in DNA: TGTGCCAGCAGTTCGGGGGGCTCCTACGAGCAGTACTTC. Amino acids: CASSSGGSYEQYF.

This rearrangement joins TRBV5-8 to TRBJ2-1, with TRBD2 identical over 7 bases. CDR1 is SGHTS, CDR2 YDEGEE, per germline. V shed 1 base and J 7 bases; nucleotides not matched to a gene: 5. The CDR3 length is 14 residues. The DNA of the CDR3 is TGTGCCAGCAGCTTGCGGGAGGTCGGGAATGAGCAGTTCTTC. This encodes CASSLREVGNEQFF.

CDR3 residues: CASSQAGWAGGYTF. CDR3 nucleotides: TGTGCCAGCAGTCAGGCAGGCTGGGCGGGGGGCTACACCTTC. The chain has TRBV27 and TRBJ1-2, with D hard to call. The germline gives CDR1 MNHEY, CDR2 SMNVEV (reference sequence). This CDR3 is built from 14 residues. Trimming cost V 5 bases and J 8 bases, with 18 bases left between them.

This clone is a singleton in its sample. The rearrangement uses TRBV6-1 and TRBJ2-7; the D is unclear. Germline loops: CDR1 MNHNS, CDR2 SASEGT. V lost 5 bases and J lost 7, with 9 bases in between. The CDR3 runs to 11 residues. CDR3: CASSYGPEQYF. The CDR3 DNA follows: TGTGCCAGCAGTTACGGGCCAGAGCAGTACTTC.

The chain links TRBV25-1 to TRBJ1-5; D may be TRBD1 (6 bases). CDR1 is MGHDK, CDR2 SYGVNS, per germline. This CDR3 is built from 14 residues. V was cut by 4 bases and J by 4 bases, with 11 bases left in between. CDR3 protein: CASSAWGPNQPQHF. The DNA for the CDR3 is TGTGCCAGCAGTGCCTGGGGGCCAAATCAGCCCCAGCATTTT.

Written as DNA, the CDR3 is TGTGCCAGCAGCCCCGACAGGTACCAAGAGACCCAGTACTTC. This codes for CASSPDRYQETQYF. The chain carries TRBV5-6 and TRBJ2-5; possible D gene TRBD1, 6 bases. This CDR3 is 14 amino acids long. V was cut by 4 bases and J by 0 bases, with 10 bases left in between. Per the germline V gene, CDR1 is SGHDT and CDR2 is YYEEEE. Combining the CDR3 with reference TRBV5-6 and TRBJ2-5 gives the whole variable domain DAGVTQSPTHLIKTRGQQVTLRCSPKSGHDTVSWYQQALGQGPQFIFQYYEEEERQRGNFPDRFSGHQFPNYSSELNVNALLLGDSALYLCASSPDRYQETQYFGPGTRLLVL.

This chain's CDR3 is CAIWNSNYGYTF. CDR3 DNA: TGTGCCATCTGGAATTCCAACTATGGCTACACCTTC. The chain couples TRBV10-3 to TRBJ1-2, with D hard to call. This CDR3 region has 12 residues. Germline-derived CDR1 and CDR2 are ENHRY and SYGVKD. V was cut by 8 bases and J by 2 bases, with 9 bases left in between.

The J gene is TRBJ1-2, the V gene TRBV5-4; no definite D call. The CDR3 has 14 residues. Germline V gives CDR1 SGHNT, CDR2 YYREEE (reference sequence). Between the trimmed V and J ends, which lost 4 bases and 2 bases, there was a span of 12 bases. The CDR3 here is CASSLVGANYGYTF. CDR3 nucleotides: TGTGCCAGCAGCCTGGTTGGCGCAAACTATGGCTACACCTTC.

V usage is TRBV27 and J usage is TRBJ1-4; D gene uncertain. Trimming shortened V by 3 bases and J by 4 bases, and 9 bases separated the two germline ends. Germline loops: CDR1 MNHEY, CDR2 SMNVEV (reference sequence). This CDR3 has 14 residues. The CDR3 region is CASSLRLNNEKLFF. CDR3 sequence (DNA): TGTGCCAGCAGTTTGCGGCTCAATAATGAAAAACTGTTTTTT.

The V and J genes are TRBV9 and TRBJ2-5, with unresolved D. V lost 0 bases to trimming and J lost 2 bases, with 17 bases between them. The CDR3 has 17 amino acids. CDR1 and CDR2 from the germline V gene are SGDLS and YYNGEE. CDR3 loop: CASSVEWGVSAQETQYF. The CDR3 DNA reads TGTGCCAGCAGCGTAGAATGGGGTGTGTCAGCGCAAGAGACCCAGTACTTC.